This TCR beta chain was recovered during a study of early T cells in non-severe SARS-CoV-2 infection. This clonotype was counted ten times or more. MiXCR, applied by TCRdb to the 5' RACE reads, yields one record per CDR3 protein. The table includes around 55,000 distinct CDR3 sequences, over 10% detected once. Trimming took off 4 bases at V and 2 bases at J, with 17 bases between the two ends. CDR3 length: 16 amino acids. Germline V gene sequence: CDR1 SGHTA, CDR2 FQGTGA. Sequenced sample: whole blood. This sequence originates from an adult who was a healthcare worker with PCR-confirmed SARS-CoV-2 infection or an uninfected control (not recorded which). This chain links TRBV7-3 with TRBJ1-2; D unresolved. The CDR3 region is CASSSRAEPRNYGYTF. The CDR3 DNA sequence: TGTGCCAGCAGCTCAAGGGCGGAGCCCCGAAACTATGGCTACACCTTC. Full variable domain (outside the CDR3, taken from reference TRBV7-3 and TRBJ1-2): GAGVSQTPSNKVTEKGKYVELRCDPISGHTALYWYRQSLGQGPEFLIYFQGTGAADDSGLPNDRFFAVRPEGSVSTLKIQRTERGDSAVYLCASSSRAEPRNYGYTFGSGTRLTVV.